This T cell receptor (beta chain) was found in a study of cytomegalovirus exposure and HLA in healthy donors. Study-wide points: Per published accounts, TCR beta sequences correctly predicted the HLA-A and HLA-B alleles of most subjects. Cytomegalovirus-associated status was assigned to more than 150 TCR beta chains.

Concerning this clone itself: Its antigen remains unidentified.

Primers for the PCR totalled 60 Vbeta and 13 Jbeta. Sequencing used immunoSEQ multiplex PCR; TCRdb keeps in-frame clones, though not all of them. The sample yields over 150,000 clones, around 78% seen once. Germline assignment: CDR1 SGHTA and CDR2 FQGNSA. V lost 4 bases and J lost 4; bases outside the gene matches: 7. The CDR3 extends over 15 amino acids. This chain links TRBV7-2 with TRBJ2-5, with TRBD1 matching 9 bases. The clonotype was recovered from a woman between 45 and 65 years old in good health and CMV-seropositive. The sequenced sample was PBMCs. CDR3 sequence: CASSSYRGRSETQYF. The DNA of the CDR3 is TGTGCCAGCAGCTCCTACAGGGGGCGATCAGAGACCCAGTACTTC.